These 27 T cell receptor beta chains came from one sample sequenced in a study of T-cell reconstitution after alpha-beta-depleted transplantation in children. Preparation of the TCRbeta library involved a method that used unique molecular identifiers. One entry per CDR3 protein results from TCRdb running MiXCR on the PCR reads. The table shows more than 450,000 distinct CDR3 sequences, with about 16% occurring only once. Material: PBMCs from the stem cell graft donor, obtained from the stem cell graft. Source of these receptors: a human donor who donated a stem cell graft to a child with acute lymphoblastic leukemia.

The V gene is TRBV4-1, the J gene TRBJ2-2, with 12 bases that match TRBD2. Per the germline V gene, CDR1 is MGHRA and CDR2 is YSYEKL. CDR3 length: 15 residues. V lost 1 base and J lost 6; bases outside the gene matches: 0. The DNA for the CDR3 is TGCGCCAGCAGCCAAGGACTAGCGGGGGCCGGGGAGCTGTTTTTT. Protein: CASSQGLAGAGELFF.

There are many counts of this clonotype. The CDR3 loop reads CASSPGTVNYGYTF. As DNA, the CDR3 is TGTGCCAGCAGCCCAGGGACAGTTAACTATGGCTACACCTTC. This sequence joins TRBV7-2 and TRBJ1-2; 7 nucleotides align to TRBD1. This CDR3 has 14 amino acids. The V and J ends lost 5 bases and 1 base, in that order; junction bases with no gene match: 4. Per the germline V gene, CDR1 is SGHTA and CDR2 is FQGNSA.

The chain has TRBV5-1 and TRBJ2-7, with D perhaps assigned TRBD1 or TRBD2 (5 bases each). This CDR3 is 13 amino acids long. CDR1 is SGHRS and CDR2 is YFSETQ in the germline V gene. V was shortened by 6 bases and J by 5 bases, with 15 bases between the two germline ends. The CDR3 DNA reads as TGCGCCAGCATGTTGGCAGGGAGTAACGAGCAGTACTTC. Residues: CASMLAGSNEQYF.

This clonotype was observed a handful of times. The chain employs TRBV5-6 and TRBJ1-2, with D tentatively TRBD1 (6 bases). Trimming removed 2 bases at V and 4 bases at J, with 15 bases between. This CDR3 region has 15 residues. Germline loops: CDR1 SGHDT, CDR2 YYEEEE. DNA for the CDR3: TGTGCCAGCAGCTTTTTCACAGGGAGCTCCTATGGCTACACCTTC. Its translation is CASSFFTGSSYGYTF.

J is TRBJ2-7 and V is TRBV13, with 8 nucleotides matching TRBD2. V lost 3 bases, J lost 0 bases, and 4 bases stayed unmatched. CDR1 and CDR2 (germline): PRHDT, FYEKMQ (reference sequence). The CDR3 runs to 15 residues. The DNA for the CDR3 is TGTGCCAGCAGCTTTTCCGGGGGGGTCTCCTACGAGCAGTACTTC. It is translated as CASSFSGGVSYEQYF.

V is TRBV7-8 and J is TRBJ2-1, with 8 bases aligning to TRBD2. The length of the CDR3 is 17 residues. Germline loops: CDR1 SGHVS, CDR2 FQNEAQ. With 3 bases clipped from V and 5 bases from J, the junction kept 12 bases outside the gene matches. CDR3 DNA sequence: TGTGCCAGCAGCTTGGGTAGCGGGAACTGGGGGGACAATGAGCAGTTCTTC. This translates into CASSLGSGNWGDNEQFF.

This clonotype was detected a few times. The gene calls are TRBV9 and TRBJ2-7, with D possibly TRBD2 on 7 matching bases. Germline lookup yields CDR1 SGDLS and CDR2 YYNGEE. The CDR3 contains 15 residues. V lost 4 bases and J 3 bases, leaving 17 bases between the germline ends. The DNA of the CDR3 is TGTGCCAGCAGCAGGGGGGGGCTTCCTGACTACGAGCAGTACTTC. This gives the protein CASSRGGLPDYEQYF.

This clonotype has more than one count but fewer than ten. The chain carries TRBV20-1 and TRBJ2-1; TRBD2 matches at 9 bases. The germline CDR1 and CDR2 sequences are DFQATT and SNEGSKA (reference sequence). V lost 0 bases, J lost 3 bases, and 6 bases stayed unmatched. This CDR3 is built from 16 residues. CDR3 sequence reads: CSARDPGTSFYNEQFF. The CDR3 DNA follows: TGCAGTGCTAGAGATCCCGGGACTAGCTTCTACAATGAGCAGTTCTTC.

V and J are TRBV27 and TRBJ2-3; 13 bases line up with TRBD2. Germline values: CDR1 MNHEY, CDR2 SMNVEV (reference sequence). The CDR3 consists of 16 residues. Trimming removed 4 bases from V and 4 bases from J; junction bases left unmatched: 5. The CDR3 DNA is TGTGCCAGCAGTTACACTAGCGGGAGGGCTGCAGATACGCAGTATTTT. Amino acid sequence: CASSYTSGRAADTQYF.

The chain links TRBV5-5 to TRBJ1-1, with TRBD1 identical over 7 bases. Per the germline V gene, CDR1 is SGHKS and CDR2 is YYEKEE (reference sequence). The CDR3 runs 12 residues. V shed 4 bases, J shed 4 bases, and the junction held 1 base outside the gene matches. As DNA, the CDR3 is TGTGCCAGCAGCGGGACAGTCACTGAAGCTTTCTTT. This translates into CASSGTVTEAFF.

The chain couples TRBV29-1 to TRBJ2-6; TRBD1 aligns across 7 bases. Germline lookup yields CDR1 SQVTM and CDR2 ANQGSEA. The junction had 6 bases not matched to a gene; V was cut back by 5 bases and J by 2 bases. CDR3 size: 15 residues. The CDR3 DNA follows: TGCAGCGTTCGTACACAGGGGCCTGGGGCCAACGTCCTGACTTTC. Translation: CSVRTQGPGANVLTF.

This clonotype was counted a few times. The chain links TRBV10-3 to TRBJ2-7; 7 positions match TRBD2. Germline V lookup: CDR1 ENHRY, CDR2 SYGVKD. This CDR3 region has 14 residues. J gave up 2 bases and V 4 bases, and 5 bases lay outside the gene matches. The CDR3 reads CAISGATSTYEQYF. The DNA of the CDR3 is TGTGCCATCAGTGGGGCGACTAGCACCTACGAGCAGTACTTC.

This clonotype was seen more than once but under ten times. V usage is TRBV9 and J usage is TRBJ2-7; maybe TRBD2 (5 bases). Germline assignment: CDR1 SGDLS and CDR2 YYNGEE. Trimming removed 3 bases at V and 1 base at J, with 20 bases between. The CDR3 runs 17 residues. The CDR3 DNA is TGTGCCAGCAGCGCGAGCCGGGTCGGGATGGGGTCCTACGAGCAGTACTTC. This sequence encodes CASSASRVGMGSYEQYF.

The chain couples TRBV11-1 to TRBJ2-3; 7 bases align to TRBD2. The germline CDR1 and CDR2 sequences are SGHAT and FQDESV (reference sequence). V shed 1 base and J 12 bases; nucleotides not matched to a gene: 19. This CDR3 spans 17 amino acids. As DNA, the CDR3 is TGTGCCAGCAGCTTAGGGTCGTGGCGGGAGTACGCAGATGTCCAGTATTTT. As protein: CASSLGSWREYADVQYF.

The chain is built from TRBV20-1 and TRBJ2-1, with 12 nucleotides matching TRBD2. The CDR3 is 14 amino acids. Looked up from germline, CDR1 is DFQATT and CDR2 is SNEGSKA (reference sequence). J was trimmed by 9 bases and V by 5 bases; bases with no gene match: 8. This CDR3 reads CSAGRLAGDSEQFF. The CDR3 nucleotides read TGCAGTGCTGGGAGACTAGCGGGAGACTCTGAGCAGTTCTTC.

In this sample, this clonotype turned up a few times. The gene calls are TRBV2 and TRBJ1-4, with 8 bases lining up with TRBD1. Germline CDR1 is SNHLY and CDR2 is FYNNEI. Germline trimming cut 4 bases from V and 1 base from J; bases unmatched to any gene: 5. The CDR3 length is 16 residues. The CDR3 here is CASSGTGRLTNEKLFF. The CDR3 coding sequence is TGTGCCAGCAGTGGGACAGGGCGACTAACTAATGAAAAACTGTTTTTT.

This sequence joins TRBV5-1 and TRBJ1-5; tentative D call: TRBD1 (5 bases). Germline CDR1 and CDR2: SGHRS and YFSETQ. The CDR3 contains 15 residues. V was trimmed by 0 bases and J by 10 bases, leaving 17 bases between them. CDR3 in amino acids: CASSLGGGRESPQHF. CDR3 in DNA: TGCGCCAGCAGCTTGGGGGGCGGCAGGGAGAGCCCCCAGCATTTT.

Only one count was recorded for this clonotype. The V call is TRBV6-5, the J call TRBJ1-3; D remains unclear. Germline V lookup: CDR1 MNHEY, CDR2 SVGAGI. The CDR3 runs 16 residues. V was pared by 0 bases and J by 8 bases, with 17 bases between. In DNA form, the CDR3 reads TGTGCCAGCAGTTACTCGGCGTTTGAGGAGGAGTACACCATATATTTT. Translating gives CASSYSAFEEEYTIYF.

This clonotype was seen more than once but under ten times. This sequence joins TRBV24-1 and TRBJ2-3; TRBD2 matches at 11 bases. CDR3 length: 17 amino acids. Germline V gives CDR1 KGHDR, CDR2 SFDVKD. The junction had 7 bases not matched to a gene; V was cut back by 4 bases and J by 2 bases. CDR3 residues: CATSEITSGRITDTQYF. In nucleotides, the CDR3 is TGTGCCACCAGTGAAATAACTAGCGGGAGAATCACAGATACGCAGTATTTT.

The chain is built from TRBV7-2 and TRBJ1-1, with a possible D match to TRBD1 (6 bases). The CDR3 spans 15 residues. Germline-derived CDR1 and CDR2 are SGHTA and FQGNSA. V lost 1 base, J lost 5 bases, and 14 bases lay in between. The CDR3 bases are TGTGCCAGCAGCTTAGACACAGGGAGGGGAACTGAAGCTTTCTTT. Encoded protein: CASSLDTGRGTEAFF.

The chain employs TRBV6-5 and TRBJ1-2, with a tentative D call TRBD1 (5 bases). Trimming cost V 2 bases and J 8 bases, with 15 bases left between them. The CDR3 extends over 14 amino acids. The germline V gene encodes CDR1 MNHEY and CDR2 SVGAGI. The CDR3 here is CASSYQQVRGGYTF. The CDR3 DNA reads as TGTGCCAGCAGTTACCAACAAGTTAGGGGCGGCTACACCTTC.

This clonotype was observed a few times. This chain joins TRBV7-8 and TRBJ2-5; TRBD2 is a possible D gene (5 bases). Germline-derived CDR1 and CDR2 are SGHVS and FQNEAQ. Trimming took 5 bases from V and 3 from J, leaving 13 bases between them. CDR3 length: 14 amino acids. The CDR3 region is CASSPREREETQYF. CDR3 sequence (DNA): TGTGCCAGCAGCCCCCGGGAACGGGAAGAGACCCAGTACTTC.

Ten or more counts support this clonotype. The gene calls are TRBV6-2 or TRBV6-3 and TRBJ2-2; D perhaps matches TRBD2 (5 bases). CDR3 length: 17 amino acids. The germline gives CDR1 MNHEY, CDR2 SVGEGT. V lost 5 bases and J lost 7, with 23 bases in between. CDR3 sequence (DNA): TGTGCCAGCAGTGCTGGTCCTGGGTGGCTAGCCATCGGGGAGCTGTTTTTT. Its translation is CASSAGPGWLAIGELFF.

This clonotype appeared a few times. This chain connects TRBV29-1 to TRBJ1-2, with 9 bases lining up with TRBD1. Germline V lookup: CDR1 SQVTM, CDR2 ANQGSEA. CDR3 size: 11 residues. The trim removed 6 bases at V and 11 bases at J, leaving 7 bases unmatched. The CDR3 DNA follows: TGCAGCGTACACCGGGACAGGGAGTACACCTTC. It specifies CSVHRDREYTF.

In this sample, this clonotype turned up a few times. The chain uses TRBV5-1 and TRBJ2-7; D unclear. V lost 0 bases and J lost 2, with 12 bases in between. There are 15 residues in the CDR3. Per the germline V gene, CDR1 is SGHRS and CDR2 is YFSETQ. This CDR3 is CASSLDRWPTYEQYF. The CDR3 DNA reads TGCGCCAGCAGCTTGGATCGGTGGCCCACCTACGAGCAGTACTTC. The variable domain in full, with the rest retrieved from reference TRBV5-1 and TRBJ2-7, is KAGVTQTPRYLIKTRGQQVTLSCSPISGHRSVSWYQQTPGQGLQFLFEYFSETQRNKGNFPGRFSGRQFSNSRSEMNVSTLELGDSALYLCASSLDRWPTYEQYFGPGTRLTVT.

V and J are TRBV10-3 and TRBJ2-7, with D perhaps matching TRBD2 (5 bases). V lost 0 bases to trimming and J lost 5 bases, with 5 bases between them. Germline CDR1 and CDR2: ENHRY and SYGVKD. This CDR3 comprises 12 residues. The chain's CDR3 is CAISESADEQYF. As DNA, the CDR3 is TGTGCCATCAGTGAGTCAGCGGACGAGCAGTACTTC.

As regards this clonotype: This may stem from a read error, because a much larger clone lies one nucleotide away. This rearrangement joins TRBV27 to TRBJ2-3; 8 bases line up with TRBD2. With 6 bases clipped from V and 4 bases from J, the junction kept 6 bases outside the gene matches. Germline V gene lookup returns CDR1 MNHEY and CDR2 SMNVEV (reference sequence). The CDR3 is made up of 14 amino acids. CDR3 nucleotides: TGTGCCAGCAGCAACACGGGGGGGCCAGATACGCAGTATTTT. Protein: CASSNTGGPDTQYF.